This T cell receptor (beta chain) was identified during a study of neoadjuvant anti-PD-1 for oral cavity cancer. These newly diagnosed stage II-IVA oral cavity squamous cell carcinoma patients had no prior systemic or radiation treatment. Produced via immunoSEQ multiplex PCR; TCRdb's table is partial and in-frame only. Here the sample spans 15,000 to 20,000 clones, around three fifths being singletons. There are 16 residues in the CDR3. The sequence was obtained from a person between 40 and 85 years old with oral cavity squamous cell carcinoma. The specimen comprised PBMCs, sampled before nivolumab (anti-PD-1) treatment. The rearrangement joins TRBV21-1 to TRBJ2-7; the DNA was not used to check the table's D call, TRBD2. TRBV21-1 counts as a pseudogene. In nucleotides, the CDR3 is TGTGCCAGCAGCAAAGTAACTAGTCGGTTTTGGTACGAGCAGTACTTC. Translating gives CASSKVTSRFWYEQYF.